This T cell receptor (beta chain) was found in a study of blood T cells in healthy people across ages (dated by TCRdb to about 2015). Background for the entire study: In model experiments, template switching captured about one uniquely barcoded TCR beta cDNA molecule for every two T cells. To avoid experimental bias, donors of different ages were randomly spread across the sequencing lanes. Four age groups were formed from the donors: young (average approximately 15 years), middle-aged (approximately 40), aged (62) and long-lived (roughly 81). For two donors (one aged 18 to 29 and one aged 80 or older), the study analyzed two additional independent replicas of 1 million unique cDNA reads from the same blood draw. Age-related changes in TCR beta repertoire diversity were measured in the study by deep sequencing normalized with unique cDNA molecular identifiers.

Overall study results and their limits: As age increased, observed TCR beta diversity per million T cells dropped in a roughly linear way, and a significant reduction was already evident by age about 40. The CMV infection status of donors was not known, potentially confounding age-related changes in expanded clonotypes. Bulk unsorted PBMC profiling prevented conclusive comparison of naive and antigen-experienced compartments. Estimates of total diversity based on one million sequenced T cells were regarded as lower bounds and as underestimates. Compared with the aged group, more naive CD4+ T cells, fewer expanded clones and increased TCR diversity were shown by the long-lived group, suggesting age selection. There was a strong correlation between observed TCR beta diversity and the percentage of naive T cells measured by flow cytometry.

About this clonotype: It lacks a known antigen. A much larger clone sits a single nucleotide away, making a read error possible.

The CDR3 goes from the cysteine to the phenylalanine over 14 residues. Kept here is only the CDR3 DNA, which spans 42 bases and is read in frame from base 1. From a lookup of the germline V gene (reference sequence), CDR1 and CDR2 are DFQATT and SNEGSKA. Here V drops 6 bases and J drops 11 bases, and the junction holds 11 bases not matched to any gene. Donors were 30 to 45 systemically healthy Caucasian individuals from Russia aged roughly 6 to 95 years. Each donor gave around 9.8 milliliters of peripheral blood, collected into EDTA-treated Vacutainer tubes. Ficoll-Paque density-gradient centrifugation was used to isolate PBMCs, with at least 7 million per sample. Trizol reagent was used to extract total RNA from the PBMCs, yielding at least 6 micrograms per sample. For every donor, an aliquot of PBMCs went through flow cytometry to measure the percentages of naive CD45RAhigh/CD27high T cells. The protocol used for the library was 5' RACE. The instrument was an Illumina HiSeq 2500. A second roughly 6 to 11 cycle PCR used a sample-barcoded 5' primer and a J-beta primer mix. A unique molecular identifier was introduced onto each TCR beta cDNA molecule by a template-switch 5' adaptor carrying 12 random nucleotides. Each sample yielded at least 2.5 million CDR3-containing paired-end reads. First-strand cDNA synthesis was performed from all RNA using the Mint cDNA synthesis kit, with priming by a TRBC-specific oligonucleotide. Following uracil-DNA glycosylase treatment, all cDNA underwent a first 18-cycle PCR with the universal primers M1SS and BC2_uni_R. The published analysis was carried out like this. Normalization of each sample was performed by random selection of 1 million high-quality reads, each carrying a distinct molecular identifier. Reads sharing molecular identifiers were discarded rather than binned into consensus sequences. MiTCR, with a Q25 quality threshold and the strictest error-elimination algorithm, was used for CDR3 identification, clonotype clustering and error correction. A nonparametric unseen species model with Euler transformation was used to estimate a lower bound on total TCR beta diversity. The public reads were run again by TCRdb, first through fastp at Q25 and then through MiXCR, and only productive beta chains were kept. Rows with one shared CDR3 protein collapse into an entry with the most common genes and DNA. The V and J calls reflect TCRdb's pipeline rather than the authors' work. A total of some 800,000 distinct CDR3 sequences appear in this sample, roughly 44% of them only once. About 21% of the sample is held by the ten biggest clonotypes.

The chain is encoded by TRBV20-1 joined to TRBJ2-5; 14 bases in the junction line up with TRBD2. Source material: blood. This receptor was identified in a man in his 60s in good health. This receptor carries the CDR3 CSAKGLAGVNEQYF. The nucleotide sequence reads TGCAGTGCAAAGGGACTAGCGGGGGTAAATGAGCAGTACTTC.